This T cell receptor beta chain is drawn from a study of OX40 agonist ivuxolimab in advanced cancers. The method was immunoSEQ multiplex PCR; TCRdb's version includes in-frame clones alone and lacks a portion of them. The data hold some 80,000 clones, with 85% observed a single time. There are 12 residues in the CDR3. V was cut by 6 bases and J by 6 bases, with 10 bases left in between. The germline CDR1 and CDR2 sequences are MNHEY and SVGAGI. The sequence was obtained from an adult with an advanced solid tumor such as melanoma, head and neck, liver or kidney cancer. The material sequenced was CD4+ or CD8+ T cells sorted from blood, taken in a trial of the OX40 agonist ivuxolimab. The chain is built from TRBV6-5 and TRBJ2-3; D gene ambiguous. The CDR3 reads CASSPTKDTQYF. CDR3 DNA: TGTGCCAGCAGCCCTACCAAGGATACGCAGTATTTT.